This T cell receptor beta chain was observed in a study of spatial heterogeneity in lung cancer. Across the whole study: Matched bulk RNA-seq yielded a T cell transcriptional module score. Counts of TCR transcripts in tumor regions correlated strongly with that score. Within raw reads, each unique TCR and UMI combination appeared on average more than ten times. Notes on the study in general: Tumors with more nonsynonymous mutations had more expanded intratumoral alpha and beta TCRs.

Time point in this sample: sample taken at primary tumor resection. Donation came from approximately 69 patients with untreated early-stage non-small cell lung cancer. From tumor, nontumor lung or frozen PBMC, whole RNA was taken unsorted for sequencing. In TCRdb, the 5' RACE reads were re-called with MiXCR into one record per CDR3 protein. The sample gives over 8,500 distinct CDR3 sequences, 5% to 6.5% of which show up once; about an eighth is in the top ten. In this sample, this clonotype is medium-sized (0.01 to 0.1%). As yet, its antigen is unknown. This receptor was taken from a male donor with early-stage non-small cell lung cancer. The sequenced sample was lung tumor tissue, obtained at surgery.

The CDR3 region is CASSLDGDYGYTF. The CDR3 nucleotides are TGCGCCAGCAGCTTGGACGGGGACTATGGCTACACCTTC. This chain uses TRBV5-1 with TRBJ1-2; D remains unclear. There are 13 residues in the CDR3. The germline V gene has CDR1 SGHRS and CDR2 YFSETQ. V lost 0 bases and J 3 bases, leaving 6 bases between the germline ends.